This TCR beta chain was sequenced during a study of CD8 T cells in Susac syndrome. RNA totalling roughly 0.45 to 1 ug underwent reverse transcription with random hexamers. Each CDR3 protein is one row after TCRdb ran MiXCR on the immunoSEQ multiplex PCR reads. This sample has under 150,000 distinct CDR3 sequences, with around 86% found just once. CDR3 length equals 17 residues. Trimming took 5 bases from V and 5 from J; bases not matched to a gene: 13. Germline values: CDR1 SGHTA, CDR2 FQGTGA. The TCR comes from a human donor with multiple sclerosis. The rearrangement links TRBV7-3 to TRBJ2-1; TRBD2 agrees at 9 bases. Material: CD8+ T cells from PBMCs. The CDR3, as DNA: TGTGCCAGCAGCCCCACTTTTAGCGGGAGTTTCCACAATGAGCAGTTCTTC. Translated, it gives CASSPTFSGSFHNEQFF.